This T cell receptor (beta chain) was recovered during a study of T cell responses to AZD1222 COVID-19 vaccine. Study results and limitations: CD4 TCRs associated with vaccination spanned spike, dominating at 160-218 and 743-854. Of spike-specific TCRs, nearly half reportedly target regions left unmutated in variants. Only after the peak T cell response were repertoires sampled.

Some clones are missing from TCRdb's copy, which holds only in-frame ones; the method was immunoSEQ multiplex PCR. The data contain more than 100,000 clones, 80% to 90% of them singletons. On this clone: Its antigen is currently unknown.

Sequenced here: peripheral blood, sampled on day 0 of AZD1222 vaccination. This clonotype was sampled from an adult in good health.

As DNA, the CDR3 is TGTGCCACCAGTGGCACAGGCCCCGATCAGCCCCAGCATTTT. Its protein product is CATSGTGPDQPQHF. The gene calls are TRBV24-1 and TRBJ1-5; a weak D match, TRBD1 (5 bases). Per the germline V gene, CDR1 is KGHDR and CDR2 is SFDVKD. The V end lost 5 bases, the J end lost 5 bases, and 12 bases lay between the germline ends. This CDR3 has 14 residues.